The source of this T cell receptor beta chain is a study of monozygotic twins with inflammatory bowel disease. Regarding this clonotype: As yet, its antigen is unknown.

Each TCR library consumed 3,500 to 4,500 ng of total RNA. TCRdb re-analyzed the 5' RACE reads; it lists each CDR3 protein once, without DNA. This sample's clone table lists 88,000 or so distinct CDR3 sequences. Study findings and constraints: Findings did not support one strong IBD-associated signal or clonotype. Whether twins were concordant or discordant made no difference to repertoire similarity, possibly from limited power.

The clonotype comes from a human donor with ulcerative colitis or Crohn's disease, or a healthy co-twin of an affected twin (not recorded which). The specimen sequenced was blood.

The CDR3 region is CASSYSTGGNEQFF. The rearrangement links TRBV6-5 to TRBJ2-1; TCRdb calls TRBD1, which cannot be checked without DNA. CDR1 is MNHEY and CDR2 is SVGAGI in the germline V gene. The CDR3 has 14 amino acids.